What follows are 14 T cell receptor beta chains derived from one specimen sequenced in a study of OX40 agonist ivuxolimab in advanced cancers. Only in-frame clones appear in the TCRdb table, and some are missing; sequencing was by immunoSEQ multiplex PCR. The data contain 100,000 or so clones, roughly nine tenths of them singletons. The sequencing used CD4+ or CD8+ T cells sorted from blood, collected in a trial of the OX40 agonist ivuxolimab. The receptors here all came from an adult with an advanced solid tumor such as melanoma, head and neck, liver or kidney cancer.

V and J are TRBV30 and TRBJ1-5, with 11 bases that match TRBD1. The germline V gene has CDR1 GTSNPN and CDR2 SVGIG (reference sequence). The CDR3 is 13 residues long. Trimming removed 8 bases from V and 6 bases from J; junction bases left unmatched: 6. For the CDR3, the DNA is TGTGCCCTGGACAGGGGGCCGCGTCAGCCCCAGCATTTT. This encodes CALDRGPRQPQHF.

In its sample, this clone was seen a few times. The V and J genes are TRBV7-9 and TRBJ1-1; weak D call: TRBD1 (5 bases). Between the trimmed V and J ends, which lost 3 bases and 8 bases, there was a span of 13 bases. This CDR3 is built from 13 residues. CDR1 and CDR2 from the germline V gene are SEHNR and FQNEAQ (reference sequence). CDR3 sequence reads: CASSFFQGAEAFF. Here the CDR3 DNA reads TGTGCCAGCAGCTTTTTTCAGGGAGCCGAAGCTTTCTTT.

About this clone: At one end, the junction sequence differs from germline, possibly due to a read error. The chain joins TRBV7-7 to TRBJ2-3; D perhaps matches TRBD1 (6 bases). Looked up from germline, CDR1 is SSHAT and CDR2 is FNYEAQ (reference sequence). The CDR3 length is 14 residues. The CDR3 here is CASSLGQTSDTQYF. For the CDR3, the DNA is TGTGCTAGCAGCTTAGGACAGACCTCAGATACGCAGTATTTT.

DNA of the CDR3: TGTGCCTGGAGTTTGGTGGGAGAGACCCAGTACTTC. Its protein is CAWSLVGETQYF. This chain uses TRBV30 with TRBJ2-5; the D is unclear. Looked up from germline, CDR1 is GTSNPN and CDR2 is SVGIG (reference sequence). The CDR3 consists of 12 residues. The V and J ends lost 2 bases and 4 bases respectively, with 8 bases between them.

The CDR3 sequence is CASGRVSSDTQYF. As DNA, the CDR3 is TGTGCCAGCGGCAGGGTTTCGTCAGATACGCAGTATTTT. J is TRBJ2-3 and V is TRBV6-1; D is possibly TRBD1 (5 bases). There are 13 residues in the CDR3. Germline V CDR1 and CDR2: MNHNS, SASEGT. Between the trimmed V and J ends, which lost 8 bases and 4 bases, there was a span of 13 bases.

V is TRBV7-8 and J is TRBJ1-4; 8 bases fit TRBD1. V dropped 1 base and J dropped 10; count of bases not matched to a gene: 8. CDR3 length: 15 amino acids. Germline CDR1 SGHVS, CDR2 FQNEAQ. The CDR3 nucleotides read TGTGCCAGCAGCTTAGAGGTCCGACAGGGGCGAAAACTGTTTTTT. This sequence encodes CASSLEVRQGRKLFF.

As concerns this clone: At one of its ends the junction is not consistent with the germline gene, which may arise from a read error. This CDR3 is CVSEMVLSYNEQFF. In DNA, the CDR3 is TGTGTCAGCGAAATGGTTTTGTCCTACAATGAGCAGTTCTTC. V and J are TRBV6-6 and TRBJ2-1; D call uncertain. CDR1 is MNHNY, CDR2 SVGAGI, per germline (reference sequence). There are 14 residues in the CDR3.

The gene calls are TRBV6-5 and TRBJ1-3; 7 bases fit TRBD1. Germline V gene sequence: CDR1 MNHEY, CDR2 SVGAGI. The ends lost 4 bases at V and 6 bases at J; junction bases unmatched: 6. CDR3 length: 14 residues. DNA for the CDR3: TGTGCCAGCAGTTCCGACAGGGCGATAAACACCATATATTTT. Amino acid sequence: CASSSDRAINTIYF.

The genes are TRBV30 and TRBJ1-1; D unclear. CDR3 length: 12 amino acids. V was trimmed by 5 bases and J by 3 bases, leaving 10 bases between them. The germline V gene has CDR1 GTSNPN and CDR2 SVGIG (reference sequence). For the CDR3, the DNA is TGTGCCTGGGGCCGACCCCACACTGAAGCTTTCTTT. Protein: CAWGRPHTEAFF. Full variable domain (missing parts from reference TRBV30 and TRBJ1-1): SQTIHQWPATLVQPVGSPLSLECTVEGTSNPNLYWYRQAAGRGLQLLFYSVGIGQISSEVPQNLSASRPQDRQFILSSKKLLLSDSGFYLCAWGRPHTEAFFGQGTRLTVV.

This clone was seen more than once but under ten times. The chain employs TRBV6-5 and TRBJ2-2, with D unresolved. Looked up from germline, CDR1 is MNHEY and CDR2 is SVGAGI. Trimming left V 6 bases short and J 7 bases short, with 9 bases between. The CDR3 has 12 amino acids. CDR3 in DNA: TGTGCCAGCAGCCCTCGAGACGGGGAGCTGTTTTTT. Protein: CASSPRDGELFF.

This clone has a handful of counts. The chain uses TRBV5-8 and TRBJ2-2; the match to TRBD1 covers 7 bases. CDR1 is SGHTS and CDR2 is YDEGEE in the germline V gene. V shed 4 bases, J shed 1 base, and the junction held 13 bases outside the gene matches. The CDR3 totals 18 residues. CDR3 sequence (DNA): TGTGCCAGCAGCATCCCGGCCGTAGGGACAGAGAACACCGGGGAGCTGTTTTTT. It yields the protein CASSIPAVGTENTGELFF.

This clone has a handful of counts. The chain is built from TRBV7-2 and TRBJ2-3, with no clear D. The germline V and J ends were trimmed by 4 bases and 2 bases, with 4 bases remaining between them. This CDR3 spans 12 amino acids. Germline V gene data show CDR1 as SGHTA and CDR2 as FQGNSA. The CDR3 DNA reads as TGTGCCAGCAGCTATTTCACAGATACGCAGTATTTT. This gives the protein CASSYFTDTQYF. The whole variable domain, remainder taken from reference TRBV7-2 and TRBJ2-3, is GAGVSQSPSNKVTEKGKDVELRCDPISGHTALYWYRQSLGQGLEFLIYFQGNSAPDKSGLPSDRFSAERTGGSVSTLTIQRTQQEDSAVYLCASSYFTDTQYFGPGTRLTVL.

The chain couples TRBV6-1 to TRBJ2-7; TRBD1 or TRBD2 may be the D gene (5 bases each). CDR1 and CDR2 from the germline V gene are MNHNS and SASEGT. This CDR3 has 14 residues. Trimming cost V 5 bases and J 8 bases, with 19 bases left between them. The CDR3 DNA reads TGTGCCAGCAGTATAGGGACGGCCCAAGAAAAGCAGTACTTC. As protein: CASSIGTAQEKQYF.

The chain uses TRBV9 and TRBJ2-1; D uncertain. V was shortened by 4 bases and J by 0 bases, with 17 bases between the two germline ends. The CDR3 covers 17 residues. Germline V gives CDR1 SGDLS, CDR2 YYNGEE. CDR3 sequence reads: CASSPHVRLSSYNEQFF. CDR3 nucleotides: TGTGCCAGCAGCCCTCACGTCAGGTTAAGCTCCTACAATGAGCAGTTCTTC.